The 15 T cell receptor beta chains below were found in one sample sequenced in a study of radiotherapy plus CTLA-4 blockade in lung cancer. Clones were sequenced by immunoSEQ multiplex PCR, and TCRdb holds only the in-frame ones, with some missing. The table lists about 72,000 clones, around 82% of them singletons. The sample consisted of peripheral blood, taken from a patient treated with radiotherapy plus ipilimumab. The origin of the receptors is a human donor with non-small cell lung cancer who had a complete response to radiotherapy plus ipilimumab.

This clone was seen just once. The CDR3 reads CASSTYRAPNEKLFF. DNA for the CDR3: TGTGCCAGCAGTACGTACAGGGCACCGAATGAAAAACTGTTTTTT. The V call is TRBV2, the J call TRBJ1-4; a possible D gene is TRBD1 (6 bases). The germline CDR1 and CDR2 sequences are SNHLY and FYNNEI. There are 15 residues in the CDR3. V was clipped by 5 bases and J by 5 bases, with 15 bases between them.

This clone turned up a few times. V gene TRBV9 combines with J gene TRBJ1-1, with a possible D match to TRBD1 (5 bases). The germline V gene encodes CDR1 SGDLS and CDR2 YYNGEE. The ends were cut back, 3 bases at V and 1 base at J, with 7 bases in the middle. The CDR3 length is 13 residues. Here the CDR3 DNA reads TGTGCCAGCAGCGCTACAGGGAACACTGAAGCTTTCTTT. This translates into CASSATGNTEAFF. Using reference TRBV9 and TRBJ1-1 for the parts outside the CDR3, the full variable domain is DSGVTQTPKHLITATGQRVTLRCSPRSGDLSVYWYQQSLDQGLQFLIQYYNGEERAKGNILERFSAQQFPDLHSELNLSSLELGDSALYFCASSATGNTEAFFGQGTRLTVV.

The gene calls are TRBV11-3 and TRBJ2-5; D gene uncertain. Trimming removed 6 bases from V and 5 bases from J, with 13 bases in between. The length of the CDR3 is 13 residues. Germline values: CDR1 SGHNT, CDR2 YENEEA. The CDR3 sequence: CASRQDMLETQYF. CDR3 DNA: TGTGCCAGCAGACAAGACATGCTCGAGACCCAGTACTTC. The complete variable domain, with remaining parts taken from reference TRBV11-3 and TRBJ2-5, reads EAGVVQSPRYKIIEKKQPVAFWCNPISGHNTLYWYLQNLGQGPELLIRYENEEAVDDSQLPKDRFSAERLKGVDSTLKIQPAELGDSAVYLCASRQDMLETQYFGPGTRLLVL.

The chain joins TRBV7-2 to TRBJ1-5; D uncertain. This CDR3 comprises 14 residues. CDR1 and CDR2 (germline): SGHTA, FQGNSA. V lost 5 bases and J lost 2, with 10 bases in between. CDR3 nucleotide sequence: TGTGCCAGCAGCCGGGGAGAGGGCAATCAGCCCCAGCATTTT. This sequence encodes CASSRGEGNQPQHF.

In nucleotides, the CDR3 is TGTGCCAGCAGCTCTGAGCCAGCTACGCAGTATTTT. Residues: CASSSEPATQYF. This chain uses TRBV7-2 with TRBJ2-3; the D is unclear. The CDR3 spans 12 residues. The V gene's germline CDR1 is SGHTA and CDR2 FQGNSA. V gave up 4 bases and J gave up 8 bases, with 10 bases separating them. Combining the CDR3 with reference TRBV7-2 and TRBJ2-3 gives the whole variable domain GAGVSQSPSNKVTEKGKDVELRCDPISGHTALYWYRQSLGQGLEFLIYFQGNSAPDKSGLPSDRFSAERTGGSVSTLTIQRTQQEDSAVYLCASSSEPATQYFGPGTRLTVL.

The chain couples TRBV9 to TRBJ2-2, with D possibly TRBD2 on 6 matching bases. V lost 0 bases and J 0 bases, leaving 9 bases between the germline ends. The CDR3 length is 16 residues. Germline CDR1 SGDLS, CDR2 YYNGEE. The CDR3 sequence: CASSVGDFSNTGELFF. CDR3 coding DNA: TGTGCCAGCAGCGTAGGGGACTTTTCGAACACCGGGGAGCTGTTTTTT.

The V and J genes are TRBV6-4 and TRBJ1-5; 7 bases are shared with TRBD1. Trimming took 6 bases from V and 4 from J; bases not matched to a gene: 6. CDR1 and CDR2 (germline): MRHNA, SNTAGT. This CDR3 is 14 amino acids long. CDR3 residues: CASSPTGENQPQHF. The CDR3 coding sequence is TGTGCCAGCAGCCCCACAGGGGAGAATCAGCCCCAGCATTTT.

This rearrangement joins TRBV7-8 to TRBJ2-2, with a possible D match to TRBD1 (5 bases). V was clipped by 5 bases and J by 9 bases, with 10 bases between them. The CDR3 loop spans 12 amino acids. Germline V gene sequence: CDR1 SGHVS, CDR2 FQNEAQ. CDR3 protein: CASSADRRELFF. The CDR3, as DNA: TGTGCCAGCAGCGCTGACAGAAGGGAGCTGTTTTTT.

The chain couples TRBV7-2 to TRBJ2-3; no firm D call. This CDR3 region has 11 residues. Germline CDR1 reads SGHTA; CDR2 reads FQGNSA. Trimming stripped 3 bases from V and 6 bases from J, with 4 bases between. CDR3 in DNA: TGTGCCAGCAGCTTTTCGGATACGCAGTATTTT. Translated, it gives CASSFSDTQYF.

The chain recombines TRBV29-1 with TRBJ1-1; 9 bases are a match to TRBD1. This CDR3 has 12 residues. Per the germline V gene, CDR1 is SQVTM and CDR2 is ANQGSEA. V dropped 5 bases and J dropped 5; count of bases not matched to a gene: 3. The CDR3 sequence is CSVLQGATEAFF. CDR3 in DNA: TGCAGCGTTTTACAGGGGGCGACTGAAGCTTTCTTT.

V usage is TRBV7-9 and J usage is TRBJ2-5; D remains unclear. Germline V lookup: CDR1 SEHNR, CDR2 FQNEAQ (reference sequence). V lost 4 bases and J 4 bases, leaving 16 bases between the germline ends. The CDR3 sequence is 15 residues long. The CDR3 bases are TGTGCCAGCAGCTCCGAGACCGACGGACGAGAGACCCAGTACTTC. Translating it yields CASSSETDGRETQYF.

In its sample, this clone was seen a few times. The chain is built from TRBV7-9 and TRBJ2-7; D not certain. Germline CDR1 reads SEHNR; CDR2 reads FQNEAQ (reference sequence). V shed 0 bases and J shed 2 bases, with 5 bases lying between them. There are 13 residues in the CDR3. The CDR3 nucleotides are TGTGCCAGCAGCTTAGCGGCTACCTACGAGCAGTACTTC. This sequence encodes CASSLAATYEQYF.

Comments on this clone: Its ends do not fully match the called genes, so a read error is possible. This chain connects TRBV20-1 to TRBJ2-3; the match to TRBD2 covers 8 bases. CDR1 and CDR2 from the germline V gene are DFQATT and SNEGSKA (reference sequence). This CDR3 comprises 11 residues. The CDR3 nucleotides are TGCAGTGCAAGAGCGGGAGATTTGAAGTATTTT. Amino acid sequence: CSARAGDLKYF.

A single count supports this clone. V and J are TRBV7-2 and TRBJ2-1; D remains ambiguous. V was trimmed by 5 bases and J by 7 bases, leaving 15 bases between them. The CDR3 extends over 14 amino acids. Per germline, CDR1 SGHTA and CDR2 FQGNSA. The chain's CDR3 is CASSPQPAPNEQFF. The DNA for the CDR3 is TGTGCCAGCAGCCCCCAACCCGCTCCAAATGAGCAGTTCTTC.

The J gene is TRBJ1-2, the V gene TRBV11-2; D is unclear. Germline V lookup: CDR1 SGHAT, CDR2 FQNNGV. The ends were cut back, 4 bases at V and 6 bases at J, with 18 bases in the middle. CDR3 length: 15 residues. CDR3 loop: CASSSRLTTEHGYTF. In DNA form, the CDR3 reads TGTGCCAGCAGCTCCCGGCTGACGACGGAACATGGCTACACCTTC.